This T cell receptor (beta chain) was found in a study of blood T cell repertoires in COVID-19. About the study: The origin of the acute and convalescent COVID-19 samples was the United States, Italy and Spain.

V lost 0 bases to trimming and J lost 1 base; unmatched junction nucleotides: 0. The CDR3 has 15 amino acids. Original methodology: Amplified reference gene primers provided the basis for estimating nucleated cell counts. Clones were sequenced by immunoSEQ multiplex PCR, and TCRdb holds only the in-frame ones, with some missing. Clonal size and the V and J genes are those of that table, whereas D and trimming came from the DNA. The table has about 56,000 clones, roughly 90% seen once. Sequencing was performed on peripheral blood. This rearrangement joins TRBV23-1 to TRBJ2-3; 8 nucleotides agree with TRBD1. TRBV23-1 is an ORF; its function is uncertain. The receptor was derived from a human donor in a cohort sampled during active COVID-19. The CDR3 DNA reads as TGCGCCAGCAGTCAATCGACAGGGGGCACAGATACGCAGTATTTT. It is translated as CASSQSTGGTDTQYF.